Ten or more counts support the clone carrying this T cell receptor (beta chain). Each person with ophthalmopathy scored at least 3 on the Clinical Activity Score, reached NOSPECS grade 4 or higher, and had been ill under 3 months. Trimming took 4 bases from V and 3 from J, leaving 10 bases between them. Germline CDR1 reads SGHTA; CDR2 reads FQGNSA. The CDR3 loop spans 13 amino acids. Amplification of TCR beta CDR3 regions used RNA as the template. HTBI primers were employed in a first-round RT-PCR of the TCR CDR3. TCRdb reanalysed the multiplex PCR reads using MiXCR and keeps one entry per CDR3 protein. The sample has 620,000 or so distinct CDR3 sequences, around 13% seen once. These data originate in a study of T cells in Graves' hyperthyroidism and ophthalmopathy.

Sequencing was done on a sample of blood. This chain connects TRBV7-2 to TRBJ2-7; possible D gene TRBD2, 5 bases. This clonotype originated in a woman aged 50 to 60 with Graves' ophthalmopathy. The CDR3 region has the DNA TGTGCCAGCAGCTCCGGACTCATCTACGAGCAGTACTTC. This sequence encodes CASSSGLIYEQYF.